Listed here are 23 T cell receptor beta chains from one sample, sequenced in a study of long-term antiretroviral therapy in people with HIV. Runs used v3.0 of the immunoSEQ assay and were done at survey level. TCRdb's table, derived via immunoSEQ multiplex PCR, lists solely in-frame clones and lacks some. The table lists around 15,000 clones, roughly 90% of them singletons. The sample consisted of unsorted PBMCs, taken 0.7 years before starting antiretroviral therapy. Receptor source: a man over 45 with HIV.

The chain has TRBV6-5 and TRBJ2-2; 7 nucleotides match TRBD2. V gave up 6 bases and J gave up 5 bases; unmatched junction bases: 9. Germline CDR1 MNHEY, CDR2 SVGAGI. The CDR3 is made up of 15 amino acids. The CDR3 reads CASRRSSGVTGELFF. The DNA of the CDR3 is TGTGCCAGCAGACGGTCTAGCGGAGTAACCGGGGAGCTGTTTTTT.

The chain combines TRBV5-6 with TRBJ2-6; no firm D call. The CDR3 spans 13 residues. Trimming pared 4 bases from V and 4 bases from J, leaving 6 bases between. The germline V gene has CDR1 SGHDT and CDR2 YYEEEE. The CDR3 DNA is TGTGCCAGCAGCGCAAGGGGGGCCAACGTCCTGACTTTC. It specifies CASSARGANVLTF.

This chain uses TRBV10-3 with TRBJ2-1; TRBD2 matches at 10 bases. This CDR3 contains 16 residues. The germline V gene encodes CDR1 ENHRY and CDR2 SYGVKD. The J segment lost 5 bases and the V segment lost 9 bases, leaving 13 bases of the junction unmatched. This chain's CDR3 is CAIATFGTSDHNEQFF. CDR3 bases: TGTGCCATTGCCACTTTCGGGACTAGCGACCACAATGAGCAGTTCTTC.

V gene TRBV25-1 combines with J gene TRBJ2-7; D possibly matches TRBD1 or TRBD2 (5 bases each). Per the germline V gene, CDR1 is MGHDK and CDR2 is SYGVNS. The CDR3 length is 14 residues. V dropped 5 bases and J dropped 3 bases, with 14 bases sitting between them. The CDR3: CASSIRDGVYEQYF. As DNA, the CDR3 is TGTGCCAGCAGTATCCGGGACGGAGTCTACGAGCAGTACTTC.

The CDR3 loop is CASRMGQDRGNEQFF. CDR3 sequence (DNA): TGTGCCAGCAGAATGGGACAGGACCGAGGCAATGAGCAGTTCTTC. V is TRBV5-4 and J is TRBJ2-1; 8 nucleotides agree with TRBD1. In germline, CDR1 is SGHNT, CDR2 YYREEE (reference sequence). The trim removed 5 bases at V and 6 bases at J, leaving 10 bases unmatched. The length of the CDR3 is 15 residues.

This clone was detected only a few times. This sequence joins TRBV30 and TRBJ1-6; tentatively, D is TRBD1 (6 bases). The CDR3 sequence is 15 residues long. The V gene's germline CDR1 is GTSNPN and CDR2 SVGIG (reference sequence). Trimming removed 4 bases at V and 7 bases at J, with 17 bases between. Here the CDR3 DNA reads TGTGCCTGGATGTGGAGCAGGGGCGGCAATTCACCCCTCCACTTT. Its protein product is CAWMWSRGGNSPLHF.

The rearrangement uses TRBV5-4 and TRBJ1-6, with 8 bases fitting TRBD1. Germline CDR1 reads SGHNT; CDR2 reads YYREEE (reference sequence). J lost 0 bases, V lost 3 bases, and 8 bases had no gene match. The CDR3 totals 18 residues. The CDR3 reads CASSSRTGGGSYNSPLHF. CDR3 DNA: TGTGCCAGCAGCTCCAGAACAGGGGGAGGCTCCTATAATTCACCCCTCCACTTT.

V usage is TRBV15 and J usage is TRBJ2-3; D is undetermined. V gave up 1 base and J gave up 3 bases, with 11 bases separating them. From germline, CDR1 is LNHNV and CDR2 YYDKDF (reference sequence). This CDR3 is built from 15 residues. This CDR3 is CATSRVGDKTDTQYF. The CDR3 bases are TGTGCCACCAGCAGAGTTGGCGATAAGACAGATACGCAGTATTTT.

This clone was observed a few times. V gene TRBV5-1 combines with J gene TRBJ1-6, with no clear D. This CDR3 spans 14 amino acids. V was shortened by 0 bases and J by 6 bases, with 7 bases between the two germline ends. Germline values: CDR1 SGHRS, CDR2 YFSETQ. CDR3 in DNA: TGCGCCAGCAGCTTGGATCCGGGTAATTCACCCCTCCACTTT. This sequence encodes CASSLDPGNSPLHF.

The chain carries TRBV27 and TRBJ2-7; TRBD1 agrees at 9 bases. CDR1 and CDR2 (germline): MNHEY, SMNVEV (reference sequence). The CDR3 length is 16 residues. V was pared by 4 bases and J by 9 bases, with 16 bases of the junction left unmatched. CDR3 coding DNA: TGTGCCAGCAGTTACTTCGGAGGGACAGGGTTTAGTGGGCAGTACTTC. Protein product: CASSYFGGTGFSGQYF.

V is TRBV7-3 and J is TRBJ1-2; D is possibly TRBD1 (6 bases). Per the germline V gene, CDR1 is SGHTA and CDR2 is FQGTGA. The CDR3 consists of 13 residues. Trimming left V 6 bases short and J 3 bases short, with 11 bases between. The CDR3 DNA follows: TGTGCCAGCAGGGGCAGGGGAGACTATGGCTACACCTTC. It is translated as CASRGRGDYGYTF. Full variable domain (remainder filled in from reference TRBV7-3 and TRBJ1-2): GAGVSQTPSNKVTEKGKYVELRCDPISGHTALYWYRQSLGQGPEFLIYFQGTGAADDSGLPNDRFFAVRPEGSVSTLKIQRTERGDSAVYLCASRGRGDYGYTFGSGTRLTVV.

J is TRBJ2-3 and V is TRBV15; D possibly uses TRBD1 or TRBD2 (6 bases each). Germline CDR1 and CDR2: LNHNV and YYDKDF (reference sequence). V was clipped by 6 bases and J by 2 bases, with 12 bases between them. The length of the CDR3 is 14 residues. The CDR3, as DNA: TGTGCCACCAGTGTCGGGGGCGACACAGATACGCAGTATTTT. Translating it yields CATSVGGDTDTQYF.

This chain connects TRBV28 to TRBJ2-7; 8 nucleotides line up with TRBD2. Looked up from germline, CDR1 is MDHEN and CDR2 is SYDVKM. The CDR3 covers 16 residues. Unmatched junction bases numbered 11, after V lost 4 bases and J lost 3 bases. In DNA, the CDR3 is TGTGCCAGCAGTTGGGGAGGAGCGGGAGCAGGCTACGAGCAGTACTTC. It is translated as CASSWGGAGAGYEQYF.

The V and J genes are TRBV9 and TRBJ2-3; D unclear. CDR1 is SGDLS and CDR2 is YYNGEE in the germline V gene. This CDR3 has 14 amino acids. V lost 2 bases to trimming and J lost 1 base, with 8 bases between them. CDR3 nucleotides: TGTGCCAGCAGCGTTTTGGTGGGCACAGATACGCAGTATTTT. Translated: CASSVLVGTDTQYF.

The chain combines TRBV10-3 with TRBJ1-2; perhaps TRBD1 as D (6 bases). There are 15 residues in the CDR3. Per the germline V gene, CDR1 is ENHRY and CDR2 is SYGVKD. Trimming removed 5 bases from V and 9 bases from J, with 22 bases in between. CDR3 DNA sequence: TGTGCCATCAGTCCAGGCGGGGGCCATCTAGCGCGCTACACCTTC. Amino acids: CAISPGGGHLARYTF.

J is TRBJ2-6 and V is TRBV15, with a possible D match to TRBD1 (5 bases). V was clipped by 3 bases and J by 4 bases, with 10 bases between them. Germline V gives CDR1 LNHNV, CDR2 YYDKDF (reference sequence). The CDR3 contains 15 residues. The CDR3 DNA sequence: TGTGCCACCAGCAGCAGGGTTACCGGGGCCAACGTCCTGACTTTC. It specifies CATSSRVTGANVLTF.

This clone was observed once. This chain connects TRBV4-1 to TRBJ2-2; possible D gene TRBD2, 6 bases. V gave up 0 bases and J gave up 7 bases, with 24 bases separating them. Germline-derived CDR1 and CDR2 are MGHRA and YSYEKL. The CDR3 spans 19 residues. CDR3 loop: CASSQDEVRRDLGGGELFF. As DNA, the CDR3 is TGCGCCAGCAGCCAAGATGAAGTAAGGCGGGACTTGGGTGGCGGGGAGCTGTTTTTT.

CDR3 loop: CASRSGQNNQPQHF. CDR3 coding DNA: TGTGCCAGCAGATCGGGACAGAACAATCAGCCCCAGCATTTT. The chain combines TRBV28 with TRBJ1-5; 7 nucleotides align to TRBD1. Germline CDR1 MDHEN, CDR2 SYDVKM. This CDR3 is built from 14 residues. V gave up 6 bases and J gave up 3 bases; unmatched junction bases: 5.

The gene calls are TRBV5-4 and TRBJ2-1; possibly TRBD1 or TRBD2 for D (6 bases each). The CDR3 loop spans 17 amino acids. CDR1 SGHNT and CDR2 YYREEE come from the germline V gene (reference sequence). V lost 3 bases to trimming and J lost 9 bases, with 25 bases between them. CDR3 amino acids: CASSSPSRGASVSEQFF. Here the CDR3 DNA reads TGTGCCAGCAGCTCCCCCTCAAGGGGGGCTTCTGTGAGTGAGCAGTTCTTC.

This rearrangement joins TRBV19 to TRBJ2-3; D unclear. V lost 5 bases to trimming and J lost 4 bases, with 10 bases between them. This CDR3 is built from 13 residues. The germline V gene encodes CDR1 LNHDA and CDR2 SQIVND (reference sequence). CDR3 DNA: TGTGCCAGTAGTGTCGGGCCCCCAGATACGCAGTATTTT. It encodes CASSVGPPDTQYF.

This chain joins TRBV5-1 and TRBJ1-2, with D unresolved. The CDR3 has 12 residues. In germline, CDR1 is SGHRS, CDR2 YFSETQ. Deletions cut 5 bases from V and 0 bases from J, with 5 bases between. CDR3 sequence: CASRPTNYGYTF. CDR3 DNA: TGCGCCAGCAGACCAACTAACTATGGCTACACCTTC.

This clone was picked up a small number of times. This chain connects TRBV2 to TRBJ1-1; TRBD1 aligns across 8 bases. The CDR3 has 14 amino acids. CDR1 and CDR2 from the germline V gene are SNHLY and FYNNEI. J gave up 1 base and V 6 bases, and 4 bases lay outside the gene matches. The CDR3 protein is CASRRTGTNTEAFF. The DNA for the CDR3 is TGTGCCAGCAGGAGGACAGGGACGAACACTGAAGCTTTCTTT.

V usage is TRBV10-3 and J usage is TRBJ2-5; 12 nucleotides align to TRBD2. The CDR3 sequence is 18 residues long. Germline-derived CDR1 and CDR2 are ENHRY and SYGVKD. V was pared by 0 bases and J by 0 bases, with 5 bases of the junction left unmatched. This CDR3 reads CAISESRLAGGYQETQYF. The CDR3 nucleotides read TGTGCCATCAGTGAGTCAAGGCTAGCGGGGGGGTACCAAGAGACCCAGTACTTC.